A selection of T cell receptor beta chains follows, all from one sample in a study of cytomegalovirus exposure and HLA in healthy donors. TCRdb keeps only in-frame clones here, not all; method: immunoSEQ multiplex PCR. Here the sample spans about 160,000 clones, 88% being singletons. Input material: PBMCs. These receptors all stem from a man aged 18 to 30 in good health and CMV-seronegative. The CDR3 runs from the conserved cysteine through the conserved F or W. The D gene is left open where the match is weak. Clone size is stated in some rows and not others, as once, few, many or a class when expanded.

D	size	J	V	DNA	CDR3
NA	NA	TRBJ2-3	TRBV28	TGTGCCAGCAGCTCGGGAACCCCCACAGATACGCAGTATTTT	CASSSGTPTDTQYF
NA	NA	TRBJ1-1	TRBV5-1	TGCGCCAGCAGCCAGACAGGTTCGAACACTGAAGCTTTCTTT	CASSQTGSNTEAFF
TRBD1	NA	TRBJ1-5	TRBV10-3	TGTGCCATCAGTGAGTCAACAGGGGGCAATCAGCCCCAGCATTTT	CAISESTGGNQPQHF
TRBD2	NA	TRBJ2-3	TRBV5-1	TGCGCCAGCAGCTTGGTGGGCGGGAGCTACACAGATACGCAGTATTTT	CASSLVGGSYTDTQYF
NA	NA	TRBJ1-5	TRBV28	TGTGCCAGCAGTCCCCAAAGCTGGCAGCCCCAGCATTTT	CASSPQSWQPQHF
NA	NA	TRBJ1-2	TRBV7-9	TGTGCCAGCAGCTCCCCGGCAGACGGGGGAGGCTACACCTTC	CASSSPADGGGYTF
NA	NA	TRBJ1-4	TRBV5-4	TGTGCCAGCAGCGGGACCGAGTTGGGACAAATTAATGAAAAACTGTTTTTT	CASSGTELGQINEKLFF
TRBD1	NA	TRBJ2-1	TRBV4-1	TGCGCCAGCAGCCAACAGGGGGTTGCGTTCTTC	CASSQQGVAFF
NA	NA	TRBJ2-3	TRBV5-6	TGTGCCAGCAGCCCCGGCGGAGGGCACCTCACAGATACGCAGTATTTT	CASSPGGGHLTDTQYF
NA	NA	TRBJ2-1	TRBV19	TGTGCCAGTAGTAGGGGGACACTCTACAATGAGCAGTTCTTC	CASSRGTLYNEQFF
TRBD1	NA	TRBJ2-7	TRBV7-2	TGTGCCAGCAGCCGAAACCCGACAGGGTCCTACGAGCAGTACTTC	CASSRNPTGSYEQYF
NA	NA	TRBJ2-5	TRBV19	TGTGCCAGTAGTTGGGACAACCTCCAAGAGACCCAGTACTTC	CASSWDNLQETQYF
NA	NA	TRBJ2-7	TRBV18	TGTGCCAGCTCACGACAGGACATCCTCTCACTCGAGCAGTACTTC	CASSRQDILSLEQYF
TRBD2	NA	TRBJ2-7	TRBV7-8	TGTGCCAGCAGCTTTGGGACTAGCGGGAGGGCCAACTCCTACGAGCAGTACTTC	CASSFGTSGRANSYEQYF
NA	NA	TRBJ1-5	TRBV10-3	TGTGCCATCAGTGAAGAGCAGGGGATGAATCAGCCCCAGCATTTT	CAISEEQGMNQPQHF
NA	NA	TRBJ1-1	TRBV25-1	TGTGCCAGCAGTGAGTGGGCAGGGGCCACTGAAGCTTTCTTT	CASSEWAGATEAFF
NA	NA	TRBJ2-5	TRBV27	TGTGCCAGCAGTTTTGAGGGGGGGGTTTATGGGACCCAGTACTTC	CASSFEGGVYGTQYF
NA	NA	TRBJ1-1	TRBV5-4	TGTGCCAGCAGCTTGATGCAGGGGAACACTGAAGCTTTCTTT	CASSLMQGNTEAFF
NA	once	TRBJ1-6	TRBV11-2	TGTGCCAGCAGCTTAGTGGGAGGGTCCTATAATTCACCCCTCCACTTT	CASSLVGGSYNSPLHF
NA	NA	TRBJ2-1	TRBV27	TGTGCCAGCAGCCGAAGGCCTAGCGATGAGCAGTTCTTC	CASSRRPSDEQFF
NA	NA	TRBJ2-1	TRBV19	TGTGCCAGTAGTATAGATAAGGGGACTTATGAGCAGTTCTTC	CASSIDKGTYEQFF
NA	NA	TRBJ1-6	TRBV27	TGTGCCAGCAGTTTATCCACTCCGAGCTCCTATAATTCACCCCTCCACTTT	CASSLSTPSSYNSPLHF
NA	NA	TRBJ2-5	TRBV7-9	TGTGCCAGCAGCTTAGTCCCCGACCGGGACCAAGAGACCCAGTACTTC	CASSLVPDRDQETQYF
NA	NA	TRBJ1-1	TRBV7-6	TGTGCCAGCGGGTCGAGGGACACTGAAGCTTTCTTT	CASGSRDTEAFF
TRBD1	NA	TRBJ2-7	TRBV27	TGTGCCAGCAGGTACAGGGGGCCTGGCGAGCAGTACTTC	CASRYRGPGEQYF
TRBD1	NA	TRBJ2-7	TRBV4-1	TGCGCCAGCAGCCACGCCTCGGGACAGGGGGCGTACGAGCAGTACTTC	CASSHASGQGAYEQYF
TRBD1	once	TRBJ1-6	TRBV5-1	TGCGCCAGCAGCGAGGGACAGGGACGATCACCCCTCCACTTT	CASSEGQGRSPLHF
NA	NA	TRBJ2-7	TRBV2	TGTGCCAGCAGTGAGACTTACGAGCAGTACTTC	CASSETYEQYF
NA	NA	TRBJ2-2	TRBV6-1	TGTGCCAGCAGGGAACCAGGGATTCGTACCGGGGAGCTGTTTTTT	CASREPGIRTGELFF
NA	NA	TRBJ2-3	TRBV13	TGTGCCAGCGCAGAGGCAGGGGCAGATACGCAGTATTTT	CASAEAGADTQYF
TRBD2	NA	TRBJ2-7	TRBV19	TGTGCCAGTAGTATACGAGCGGGAGCTTCCTACGAGCAGTACTTC	CASSIRAGASYEQYF
NA	NA	TRBJ1-5	TRBV27	TGTGCCAGCAGTTTGGCTGGAGATAGCAATCAGCCCCAGCATTTT	CASSLAGDSNQPQHF
TRBD2	NA	TRBJ2-3	TRBV7-6	TGTGCCAGCAGCTTAAGCGGGGGACGCACAGATACGCAGTATTTT	CASSLSGGRTDTQYF
TRBD1	NA	TRBJ1-1	TRBV6-6	TGTGCCAGCAGTGAGCCCGGACAGGGGGACACTGAAGCTTTCTTT	CASSEPGQGDTEAFF
NA	NA	TRBJ1-1	TRBV5-4	TGTGCCAGCAGCTTGGAACAGATGAACACTGAAGCTTTCTTT	CASSLEQMNTEAFF
TRBD1	NA	TRBJ1-2	TRBV7-6	TGTGCCAGCAGCTTGACAGGGAGCGACGGCTACACCTTC	CASSLTGSDGYTF
TRBD1	once	TRBJ2-2	TRBV19	TGTGCCAGTAGCCCCGGGACAGGGAACACCGGGGAGCTGTTTTTT	CASSPGTGNTGELFF
NA	few	TRBJ1-2	TRBV2	TGTGCCAGCAGTGAGACGACAGTAAACTATGGCTACACCTTC	CASSETTVNYGYTF
TRBD1	NA	TRBJ2-3	TRBV4-2	TGTGCCAGCAGCCAAGATCTCCCCACTTTAGGGGGCCCTAGCACAGATACGCAGTATTTT	CASSQDLPTLGGPSTDTQYF
NA	NA	TRBJ2-7	TRBV19	TGTGCCAGTAGGGACTCCGGAGGGAAGTACGAGCAGTACTTC	CASRDSGGKYEQYF
TRBD1	NA	TRBJ1-2	TRBV6-6	TGTGCCAGCATCAAACAGGGGGACTATGGCTACACCTTC	CASIKQGDYGYTF
NA	NA	TRBJ1-2	TRBV6-5	TGTGCCAGCAGTTACTCAAACAGGGTGTCTGGCTACACCTTC	CASSYSNRVSGYTF
TRBD1	NA	TRBJ2-2	TRBV2	TGTGCCAGCAGTGACCCTACCGGGACAGTGAACACCGGGGAGCTGTTTTTT	CASSDPTGTVNTGELFF
TRBD1	NA	TRBJ2-2	TRBV7-6	TGTGCCAGCAGCCCCTGGACAGGGAACGCCGGGGAGCTGTTTTTT	CASSPWTGNAGELFF